Following are 25 T cell receptor beta chains from one sample sequenced in a study of T cells in Graves' hyperthyroidism and ophthalmopathy. RNA transcripts were the template for amplifying TCR beta CDR3 regions. First-round RT-PCR with HTBI primers amplified the TCR CDR3 region. TCRdb processed the multiplex PCR reads anew with MiXCR; each CDR3 protein has one entry. This sample has approximately 260,000 distinct CDR3 sequences, with about 15% found just once. The specimen sequenced was blood. The receptors were gathered from a woman in her fifties or sixties with Graves' hyperthyroidism that later progressed to Graves' ophthalmopathy.

This clonotype was detected many times. V usage is TRBV7-6 and J usage is TRBJ2-7; D gene unclear. Germline-derived CDR1 and CDR2 are SGHVS and FNYEAQ. Deletions cut 0 bases from V and 6 bases from J, with 6 bases between. The CDR3 sequence is 12 residues long. CDR3: CASSLALSEQYF. CDR3 DNA: TGTGCCAGCAGCTTAGCTTTGTCCGAGCAGTACTTC.

This clonotype showed up many times. This chain uses TRBV19 with TRBJ1-2, with 8 bases fitting TRBD1. The CDR3 is 12 residues long. Germline CDR1 reads LNHDA; CDR2 reads SQIVND (reference sequence). The V and J ends lost 10 bases and 7 bases, in that order; junction bases with no gene match: 8. The CDR3 spells CATDRGASGYTF. The CDR3 DNA follows: TGTGCCACCGACAGGGGAGCCAGTGGCTACACCTTC.

This clonotype has a count of ten or more. The chain has TRBV18 and TRBJ2-2; D gene uncertain. V was trimmed by 8 bases and J by 5 bases, leaving 15 bases between them. The length of the CDR3 is 14 residues. The germline gives CDR1 KGHSH, CDR2 LQKENI. This CDR3 is CASPLTKATGELFF. The CDR3 region has the DNA TGTGCCAGCCCGCTCACCAAGGCGACCGGGGAGCTGTTTTTT.

This clonotype was found many times. V usage is TRBV7-9 and J usage is TRBJ2-1; D uncertain. V shed 4 bases and J shed 8 bases, with 6 bases lying between them. The V gene's germline CDR1 is SEHNR and CDR2 FQNEAQ (reference sequence). The CDR3 sequence is 11 residues long. The CDR3: CASSSSHEQFF. Here the CDR3 DNA reads TGTGCCAGCAGCTCCTCCCATGAGCAGTTCTTC.

This clonotype was found many times. The chain carries TRBV20-1 and TRBJ2-7, with 7 bases identical to TRBD2. This CDR3 is built from 15 residues. V lost 0 bases to trimming and J lost 6 bases; unmatched junction nucleotides: 11. Per germline, CDR1 DFQATT and CDR2 SNEGSKA (reference sequence). The CDR3 region is CSARDKRRGRVEQYF. The CDR3 DNA sequence: TGCAGTGCTAGAGATAAACGGCGCGGGAGAGTCGAGCAGTACTTC.

This clonotype was picked up many times. V is TRBV6-1 and J is TRBJ2-7; 13 bases map to TRBD2. Germline lookup yields CDR1 MNHNS and CDR2 SASEGT. This CDR3 is 17 amino acids long. Trimming took 5 bases from V and 2 from J; bases not matched to a gene: 9. The CDR3 spells CASSPRTSGRGTYEQYF. CDR3 DNA: TGTGCCAGCAGTCCTAGGACTAGCGGGAGAGGGACCTACGAGCAGTACTTC.

This clonotype appeared many times. The genes are TRBV18 and TRBJ1-6, with D unclear. V lost 6 bases, J lost 9 bases, and 15 bases lay in between. The CDR3 consists of 14 residues. Germline lookup yields CDR1 KGHSH and CDR2 LQKENI. CDR3 residues: CASSNAIVPSPLHF. CDR3 nucleotide sequence: TGTGCCAGCTCGAATGCGATAGTCCCTTCACCCCTCCACTTT.

This clonotype has ten or more counts. The CDR3 region is CASSEIGTGLGEQYF. CDR3 bases: TGTGCCAGCAGCGAAATAGGGACAGGGTTGGGAGAGCAGTACTTC. The rearrangement joins TRBV28 to TRBJ2-7, with 9 bases lining up with TRBD1. CDR1 and CDR2 from the germline V gene are MDHEN and SYDVKM. The CDR3 is 15 residues long. V trimming: 6 bases; J trimming: 7 bases; junction bases outside the gene matches: 13.

This clonotype has ten or more counts. The genes are TRBV10-1 and TRBJ1-1; D is undetermined. Germline CDR1 WNHNN, CDR2 SYGVQD (reference sequence). V was shortened by 7 bases and J by 5 bases, with 14 bases between the two germline ends. The CDR3 is made up of 13 amino acids. The CDR3 here is CASNLTTRTEAFF. Here the CDR3 DNA reads TGCGCCAGCAACCTTACTACCCGAACTGAAGCTTTCTTT.

This clonotype was counted ten times or more. The chain has TRBV15 and TRBJ2-3, with 7 nucleotides matching TRBD2. This CDR3 contains 13 residues. Per germline, CDR1 LNHNV and CDR2 YYDKDF (reference sequence). The V and J ends lost 3 bases and 6 bases, in that order; junction bases with no gene match: 3. The CDR3 nucleotides read TGTGCCACCAGCAGCGGGAGGAGGGATACGCAGTATTTT. Encoded protein: CATSSGRRDTQYF.

This clonotype was seen a handful of times. The rearrangement joins TRBV7-6 to TRBJ1-1, with TRBD1 as a possible D gene (6 bases). From germline, CDR1 is SGHVS and CDR2 FNYEAQ. This CDR3 has 15 amino acids. Trimming took off 6 bases at V and 8 bases at J, with 22 bases between the two ends. The chain's CDR3 is CASRQTGPEGEEAFF. For the CDR3, the DNA is TGTGCCAGCAGACAAACCGGGCCCGAGGGGGAGGAAGCTTTCTTT.

In its sample, this clonotype was seen a few times. The chain couples TRBV30 to TRBJ1-2; TRBD1 matches 11 bases. Germline CDR1 GTSNPN, CDR2 SVGIG (reference sequence). The CDR3 has 13 residues. The J segment lost 9 bases and the V segment lost 2 bases, leaving 5 bases of the junction unmatched. This chain's CDR3 is CAWSRGTGGSYTF. CDR3 coding DNA: TGTGCCTGGAGTAGAGGGACAGGGGGGAGCTACACCTTC.

Ten or more counts support this clonotype. The chain employs TRBV6-2 or TRBV6-3 and TRBJ2-5, with 10 bases that match TRBD1. The CDR3 spans 15 residues. The ends lost 5 bases at V and 5 bases at J; junction bases unmatched: 8. Germline CDR1 reads MNHEY; CDR2 reads SVGEGT. CDR3 sequence (DNA): TGTGCCAGCAGTCCGCGGGACAGGGGTCCGGAGACCCAGTACTTC. Its protein is CASSPRDRGPETQYF.

Concerning this clonotype: It may be a read error: a sequence one base away is much more abundant. The chain uses TRBV6-2 or TRBV6-3 and TRBJ1-1; D is unresolved. V was pared by 8 bases and J by 4 bases, with 17 bases between. Germline-derived CDR1 and CDR2 are MNHEY and SVGEGT. The CDR3 covers 14 residues. The CDR3 sequence: CASGPMSASTEAFF. The CDR3 bases are TGTGCCAGCGGCCCAATGTCGGCGTCCACTGAAGCTTTCTTT.

This rearrangement joins TRBV4-1 to TRBJ1-1; 9 positions match TRBD1. CDR3 length equals 21 residues. In germline, CDR1 is MGHRA, CDR2 YSYEKL. The trim removed 2 bases at V and 1 base at J, leaving 20 bases unmatched. CDR3 residues: CASSQPPIIPDRGHPNTEAFF. The CDR3 DNA reads TGCGCCAGCAGCCAACCTCCGATTATACCGGACAGGGGCCACCCGAACACTGAAGCTTTCTTT.

The chain recombines TRBV30 with TRBJ2-1; tentative D call: TRBD2 (5 bases). The CDR3 is made up of 15 amino acids. CDR1 is GTSNPN and CDR2 is SVGIG in the germline V gene (reference sequence). Trimming shortened V by 0 bases and J by 5 bases, and 14 bases separated the two germline ends. CDR3 protein: CAWSVRAGRHNEQFF. The CDR3 bases are TGTGCCTGGAGTGTGAGGGCGGGTAGGCACAATGAGCAGTTCTTC.

This clonotype was recorded at least ten times. The CDR3 region has the DNA TGTGCCAGCCAGGAGGGGCAGGGAAGCACAGATACGCAGTATTTT. This encodes CASQEGQGSTDTQYF. The chain is built from TRBV19 and TRBJ2-3; possible D gene TRBD2, 6 bases. V was shortened by 9 bases and J by 0 bases, with 16 bases between the two germline ends. CDR3 size: 15 residues. The germline V gene has CDR1 LNHDA and CDR2 SQIVND (reference sequence).

This clonotype was counted at least ten times. The chain joins TRBV9 to TRBJ1-1; D remains ambiguous. This CDR3 comprises 14 residues. V gave up 4 bases and J gave up 0 bases, with 10 bases separating them. Germline CDR1 is SGDLS and CDR2 is YYNGEE. CDR3 in amino acids: CASSPSRVNTEAFF. CDR3 nucleotides: TGTGCCAGCAGCCCCTCGCGGGTGAACACTGAAGCTTTCTTT.

This clonotype has ten or more counts. The chain has TRBV27 and TRBJ1-4; no clear D gene. This CDR3 is 16 amino acids long. Trimming pared 2 bases from V and 0 bases from J, leaving 10 bases between. CDR1 is MNHEY, CDR2 SMNVEV, per germline (reference sequence). The CDR3 loop reads CASSLVLPATNEKLFF. CDR3 DNA sequence: TGTGCCAGCAGTTTAGTCCTCCCAGCAACTAATGAAAAACTGTTTTTT.

This clonotype came up many times. The chain employs TRBV11-2 and TRBJ2-3, with 12 positions matching TRBD2. The length of the CDR3 is 16 residues. The J segment lost 2 bases and the V segment lost 3 bases, leaving 3 bases of the junction unmatched. Per germline, CDR1 SGHAT and CDR2 FQNNGV. CDR3 nucleotides: TGTGCCAGCAGCTTCCTAGCGGGGGGGATCACAGATACGCAGTATTTT. Translated, it gives CASSFLAGGITDTQYF. The full variable domain, in which reference TRBV11-2 and TRBJ2-3 provide the parts outside the CDR3, is EAGVAQSPRYKIIEKRQSVAFWCNPISGHATLYWYQQILGQGPKLLIQFQNNGVVDDSQLPKDRFSAERLKGVDSTLKIQPAKLEDSAVYLCASSFLAGGITDTQYFGPGTRLTVL.

This clonotype was observed many times. V gene TRBV11-1 combines with J gene TRBJ1-1, with D perhaps matching TRBD1 (5 bases). This CDR3 has 12 amino acids. V lost 5 bases to trimming and J lost 9 bases, with 13 bases between them. Germline loops: CDR1 SGHAT, CDR2 FQDESV (reference sequence). In DNA, the CDR3 is TGTGCCAGCAGCCTGGAGGGGAGGAAAGCTTTCTTT. This translates into CASSLEGRKAFF.

At least ten counts were recorded for this clonotype. V gene TRBV12-3 or TRBV12-4 combines with J gene TRBJ2-7, with 7 bases matching TRBD1. V gave up 6 bases and J gave up 4 bases; unmatched junction bases: 6. The CDR3 runs 13 residues. The CDR3 DNA is TGTGCCAGCAGCCCCGGACAGGCTTACGAGCAGTACTTC. Protein product: CASSPGQAYEQYF.

In its sample, this clonotype was seen many times. V is TRBV24-1 and J is TRBJ1-2; 9 bases fit TRBD1. CDR1 and CDR2 from the germline V gene are KGHDR and SFDVKD. The CDR3 loop spans 12 amino acids. Germline trimming cut 9 bases from V and 7 bases from J; bases unmatched to any gene: 5. CDR3 coding DNA: TGTGCCACCGAGGGACAGGGAAGTGGCTACACCTTC. It encodes CATEGQGSGYTF.

At least ten counts were recorded for this clonotype. The chain uses TRBV5-1 and TRBJ2-5, with 7 bases matching TRBD2. With V trimmed by 2 bases and J by 2 bases, 9 bases remained unmatched. CDR3 length equals 16 residues. Germline CDR1 is SGHRS and CDR2 is YFSETQ. CDR3 amino acids: CASSLGASGAQETQYF. The CDR3 nucleotides read TGCGCCAGCAGCTTAGGTGCGAGCGGGGCTCAAGAGACCCAGTACTTC. The full variable domain, with the rest looked up from reference TRBV5-1 and TRBJ2-5, is KAGVTQTPRYLIKTRGQQVTLSCSPISGHRSVSWYQQTPGQGLQFLFEYFSETQRNKGNFPGRFSGRQFSNSRSEMNVSTLELGDSALYLCASSLGASGAQETQYFGPGTRLLVL.

This clonotype was recorded many times. The V gene is TRBV3-1, the J gene TRBJ2-7; D is ambiguous. Germline loops: CDR1 LGHDT, CDR2 YNNKEL (reference sequence). The CDR3 has 15 residues. Trimming removed 1 base from V and 0 bases from J, with 10 bases in between. In nucleotides, the CDR3 is TGTGCCAGCAGCCAAGTAAACATTGGCTCCTACGAGCAGTACTTC. It is translated as CASSQVNIGSYEQYF.